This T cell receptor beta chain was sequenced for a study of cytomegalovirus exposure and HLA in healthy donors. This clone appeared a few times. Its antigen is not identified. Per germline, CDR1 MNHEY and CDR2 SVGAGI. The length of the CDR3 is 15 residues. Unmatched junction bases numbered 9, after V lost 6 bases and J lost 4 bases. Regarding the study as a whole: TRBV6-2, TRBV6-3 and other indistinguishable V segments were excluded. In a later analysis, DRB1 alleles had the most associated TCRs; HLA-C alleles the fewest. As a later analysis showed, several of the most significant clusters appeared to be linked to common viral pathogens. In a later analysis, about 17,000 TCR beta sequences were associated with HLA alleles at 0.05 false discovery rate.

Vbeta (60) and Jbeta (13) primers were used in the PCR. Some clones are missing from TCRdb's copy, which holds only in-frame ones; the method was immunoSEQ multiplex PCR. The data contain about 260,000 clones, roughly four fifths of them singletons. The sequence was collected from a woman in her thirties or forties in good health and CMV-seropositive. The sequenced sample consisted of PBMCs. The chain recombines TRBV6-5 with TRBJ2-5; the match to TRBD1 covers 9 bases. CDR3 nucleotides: TGTGCCAGCAGCGCCTACCCGGGACAGGGAGAGACCCAGTACTTC. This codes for CASSAYPGQGETQYF.